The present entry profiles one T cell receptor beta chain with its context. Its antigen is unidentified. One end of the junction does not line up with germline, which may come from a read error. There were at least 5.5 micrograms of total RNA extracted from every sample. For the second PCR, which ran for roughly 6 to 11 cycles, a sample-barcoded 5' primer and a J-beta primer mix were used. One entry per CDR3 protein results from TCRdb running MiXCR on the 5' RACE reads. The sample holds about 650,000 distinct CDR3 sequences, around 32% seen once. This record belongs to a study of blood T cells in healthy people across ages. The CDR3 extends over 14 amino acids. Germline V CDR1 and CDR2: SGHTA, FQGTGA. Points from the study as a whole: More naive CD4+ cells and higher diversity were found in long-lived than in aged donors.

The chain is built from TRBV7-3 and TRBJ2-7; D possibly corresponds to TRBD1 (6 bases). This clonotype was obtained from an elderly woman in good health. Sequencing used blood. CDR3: CAGSLSAGAYEQYF. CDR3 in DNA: TGTGCCGGCAGCTTATCAGCAGGGGCCTACGAACAGTACTTC.